These T cell receptor beta chains were read from a single sample in a study of T cell responses to AZD1222 COVID-19 vaccine. Sequencing used immunoSEQ multiplex PCR; TCRdb keeps in-frame clones, though not all of them. This sample carries about 180,000 clones, over 85% of them seen once, and the ten largest clones take about 2.5%. Sample: peripheral blood, taken on day 0 of AZD1222 vaccination. The receptors were gathered from an adult in good health. Both conserved end residues are part of each CDR3. Each record gives: D gene, V gene, clone size, J gene, CDR3 DNA, CDR3 protein. The D gene is left open where the match is weak. Clone size appears in some rows only: once, few, many, or a class for an expanded clone.

d_call: -
v_call: TRBV5-6
clone_size: -
j_call: TRBJ1-4
cdr3_nt: TGTGCCAGCAGCCGAGAAGGACAGTACAATGAAAAACTGTTTTTT
cdr3_aa: CASSREGQYNEKLFF

d_call: TRBD2
v_call: TRBV28
clone_size: once
j_call: TRBJ2-5
cdr3_nt: TGTGCCAGCAGTTCCCTAGCGGGAGAAGAGACCCAGTACTTC
cdr3_aa: CASSSLAGEETQYF

d_call: -
v_call: TRBV7-2
clone_size: -
j_call: TRBJ2-2
cdr3_nt: TGTGCCAGCACAAGGCGGAACACCGGGGAGCTGTTTTTT
cdr3_aa: CASTRRNTGELFF

d_call: -
v_call: TRBV19
clone_size: -
j_call: TRBJ1-5
cdr3_nt: TGTGCCAGTAGTAGCGAGGGCAGGGCCCGCAATCAGCCCCAGCATTTT
cdr3_aa: CASSSEGRARNQPQHF

d_call: -
v_call: TRBV30
clone_size: -
j_call: TRBJ1-2
cdr3_nt: TGTGCCTGGAGTCTAAAGAATGGCTACACCTTC
cdr3_aa: CAWSLKNGYTF

d_call: -
v_call: TRBV24-1
clone_size: few
j_call: TRBJ2-2
cdr3_nt: TGTGCCACCGGGACACCGAACACCGGGGAGCTGTTTTTT
cdr3_aa: CATGTPNTGELFF

d_call: -
v_call: TRBV3-1/TRBV3-2
clone_size: -
j_call: TRBJ1-1
cdr3_nt: TGTGCCAGCAGCCAAGATGGGGACACTGAAGCTTTCTTT
cdr3_aa: CASSQDGDTEAFF

d_call: TRBD2
v_call: TRBV19
clone_size: -
j_call: TRBJ2-1
cdr3_nt: TGTGCCAGTAGGGCCGGGACTAGCGGGAGTTACGGCAATGAGCAGTTCTTC
cdr3_aa: CASRAGTSGSYGNEQFF

d_call: -
v_call: TRBV29-1
clone_size: -
j_call: TRBJ1-1
cdr3_nt: TGCAGCGTTGAAGATAGGGACGGAACCAACACTGAAGCTTTCTTT
cdr3_aa: CSVEDRDGTNTEAFF

d_call: TRBD1
v_call: TRBV6-5
clone_size: -
j_call: TRBJ1-2
cdr3_nt: TGTGCCAGCACCAGGACAGGGGACTATGGCTACACCTTC
cdr3_aa: CASTRTGDYGYTF

d_call: -
v_call: TRBV12-5
clone_size: -
j_call: TRBJ1-6
cdr3_nt: TGTGCTAGCGCGTGGGACGATAATTCACCCCTCCACTTT
cdr3_aa: CASAWDDNSPLHF

d_call: -
v_call: TRBV12-3/TRBV12-4
clone_size: -
j_call: TRBJ2-1
cdr3_nt: TGTGCCAGCAGTCGACAGTCCAATGAGCAGTTCTTC
cdr3_aa: CASSRQSNEQFF

d_call: -
v_call: TRBV27
clone_size: -
j_call: TRBJ2-2
cdr3_nt: TGTGCCAGCAGTATATACGGGACTCCTATCACTGGGGAGCTGTTTTTT
cdr3_aa: CASSIYGTPITGELFF

d_call: -
v_call: TRBV20-1
clone_size: -
j_call: TRBJ1-5
cdr3_nt: TGCAGTGCTAGTAAGGGGGGTCTTTTTAGCAATCAGCCCCAGCATTTT
cdr3_aa: CSASKGGLFSNQPQHF

d_call: TRBD2
v_call: TRBV19
clone_size: -
j_call: TRBJ2-7
cdr3_nt: TGTGCCAGTAGTTCGAGGACTAGGGCCTACGAGCAGTACTTC
cdr3_aa: CASSSRTRAYEQYF

d_call: -
v_call: TRBV30
clone_size: once
j_call: TRBJ1-1
cdr3_nt: TGTGCCTGGAGTGCTATCAGTGGACGGGTCACTGAAGCTTTCTTT
cdr3_aa: CAWSAISGRVTEAFF

d_call: -
v_call: TRBV2
clone_size: -
j_call: TRBJ1-2
cdr3_nt: TGTGCCAGCAGTGACGACGGGGGAAATGGCTACACCTTC
cdr3_aa: CASSDDGGNGYTF

d_call: -
v_call: TRBV10-3
clone_size: -
j_call: TRBJ1-3
cdr3_nt: TGTGCCGCTACACAGGCGATCTCTGGAAACACCATATATTTT
cdr3_aa: CAATQAISGNTIYF

d_call: TRBD2
v_call: TRBV5-4
clone_size: -
j_call: TRBJ2-5
cdr3_nt: TGTGCCAGCAGCTTGGGACTAGCGGGAGGCTCGGACCAAGAGACCCAGTACTTC
cdr3_aa: CASSLGLAGGSDQETQYF

d_call: -
v_call: TRBV10-3
clone_size: -
j_call: TRBJ1-1
cdr3_nt: TGTGCCATCAGAGTGGGTCAGATCGAAGCTTTCTTT
cdr3_aa: CAIRVGQIEAFF

d_call: -
v_call: TRBV7-8
clone_size: -
j_call: TRBJ1-5
cdr3_nt: TGTGCCAGCAGCCCAGGGGCCGGTCCCCAAGGGGCCCAGCATTTT
cdr3_aa: CASSPGAGPQGAQHF

d_call: TRBD1
v_call: TRBV30
clone_size: -
j_call: TRBJ1-4
cdr3_nt: TGTGCCTGGAGTGTACAAAGGACAGGGGTTAATGAAAAACTGTTTTTT
cdr3_aa: CAWSVQRTGVNEKLFF

d_call: TRBD2
v_call: TRBV5-1
clone_size: -
j_call: TRBJ2-4
cdr3_nt: TGCGCCAGCAGCTTGGGGGGGACTAGCGGAGGCCTACTAGCCAAAAACATTCAGTACTTC
cdr3_aa: CASSLGGTSGGLLAKNIQYF

d_call: TRBD1
v_call: TRBV29-1
clone_size: -
j_call: TRBJ2-7
cdr3_nt: TGCAGCGTTGAGGGACAGGGCCCCTACGAGCAGTACTTC
cdr3_aa: CSVEGQGPYEQYF

d_call: -
v_call: TRBV19
clone_size: -
j_call: TRBJ1-5
cdr3_nt: TGTGCCAGTAGTCAGACTGACAATCAGCCCCAGCATTTT
cdr3_aa: CASSQTDNQPQHF

d_call: -
v_call: TRBV7-5
clone_size: -
j_call: TRBJ1-5
cdr3_nt: TGTGTCAGAAGCTTAAAAGCCGGGGGCAGGCAGCCCCAGCATTTT
cdr3_aa: CVRSLKAGGRQPQHF

d_call: -
v_call: TRBV5-1
clone_size: -
j_call: TRBJ1-1
cdr3_nt: TGCGCCAGCAGCTTGTTTGGGATTGGTGAAGCTTTCTTT
cdr3_aa: CASSLFGIGEAFF

d_call: -
v_call: TRBV7-9
clone_size: -
j_call: TRBJ2-3
cdr3_nt: TGTGCCAGCACCTCAACGAGGATCGGGACAGATACGCAGTATTTT
cdr3_aa: CASTSTRIGTDTQYF

d_call: TRBD1
v_call: TRBV6-2/TRBV6-3
clone_size: -
j_call: TRBJ2-7
cdr3_nt: TGTGCCAGCAGCCAGGGGGCCCTCTACGAGCAGTACTTC
cdr3_aa: CASSQGALYEQYF

d_call: -
v_call: TRBV2
clone_size: -
j_call: TRBJ2-7
cdr3_nt: TGTGCCAGCAGAGGCGCAGGCTACGAGCAGTACTTC
cdr3_aa: CASRGAGYEQYF

d_call: -
v_call: TRBV12-5
clone_size: -
j_call: TRBJ1-3
cdr3_nt: TGTGCTAGTGGTTTGGTAATTTCTGGGACACGCGGAAACACCATATATTTT
cdr3_aa: CASGLVISGTRGNTIYF

d_call: -
v_call: TRBV6-5
clone_size: -
j_call: TRBJ1-5
cdr3_nt: TGTGCCAGCAGTTACGTGCGGGAGAGTCAGCCCCAGCATTTT
cdr3_aa: CASSYVRESQPQHF

d_call: TRBD1
v_call: TRBV19
clone_size: -
j_call: TRBJ1-2
cdr3_nt: TGTGCCAGTAGTCCTCCGGACAGGGCTAACTATGGCTACACCTTC
cdr3_aa: CASSPPDRANYGYTF

d_call: TRBD1
v_call: TRBV7-2
clone_size: -
j_call: TRBJ2-1
cdr3_nt: TGTGCCAGCAGCCCTCGGACAGGGGACTACAATGAGCAGTTCTTC
cdr3_aa: CASSPRTGDYNEQFF

d_call: -
v_call: TRBV5-1
clone_size: -
j_call: TRBJ2-1
cdr3_nt: TGCGCCAGCAGCCCGACAGCGAATTCCTACAATGAGCAGTTCTTC
cdr3_aa: CASSPTANSYNEQFF

d_call: -
v_call: TRBV5-1
clone_size: -
j_call: TRBJ2-1
cdr3_nt: TGCGCCAGCCATGAAAGCAATGAGCAGTTCTTC
cdr3_aa: CASHESNEQFF

d_call: -
v_call: TRBV19
clone_size: -
j_call: TRBJ1-1
cdr3_nt: TGTGCCAGTAGTATTAACCAGAACACTGAAGCTTTCTTT
cdr3_aa: CASSINQNTEAFF

d_call: -
v_call: TRBV9
clone_size: -
j_call: TRBJ1-3
cdr3_nt: TGTGCCAGCAGCGCTACGGACCCCCTGGCCGGAAACACCATATATTTT
cdr3_aa: CASSATDPLAGNTIYF

d_call: -
v_call: TRBV29-1
clone_size: -
j_call: TRBJ1-2
cdr3_nt: TGCAGCGTTGTAGCCAGCTATGGCTACACCTTC
cdr3_aa: CSVVASYGYTF

d_call: TRBD2
v_call: TRBV14
clone_size: -
j_call: TRBJ2-2
cdr3_nt: TGTGCCAGCAGCCAAATACTAGCGGAGTACACCGGGGAGCTGTTTTTT
cdr3_aa: CASSQILAEYTGELFF

d_call: -
v_call: TRBV27
clone_size: -
j_call: TRBJ1-1
cdr3_nt: TGTGCCAGCAGTTTAATGGGTCGGGCTGAAGCTTTCTTT
cdr3_aa: CASSLMGRAEAFF